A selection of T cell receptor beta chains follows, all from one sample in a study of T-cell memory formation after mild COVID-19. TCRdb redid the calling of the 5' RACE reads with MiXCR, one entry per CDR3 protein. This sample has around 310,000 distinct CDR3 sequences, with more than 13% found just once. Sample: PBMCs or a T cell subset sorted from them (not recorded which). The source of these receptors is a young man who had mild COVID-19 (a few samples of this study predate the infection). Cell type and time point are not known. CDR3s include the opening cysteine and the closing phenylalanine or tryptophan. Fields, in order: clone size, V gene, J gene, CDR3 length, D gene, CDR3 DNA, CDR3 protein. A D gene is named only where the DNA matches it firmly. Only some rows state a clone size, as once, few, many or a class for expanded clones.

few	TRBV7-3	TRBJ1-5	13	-	TGTGCCAGCAGCAAGGGCGGCGGCCAGCCCCAGCATTTT	CASSKGGGQPQHF
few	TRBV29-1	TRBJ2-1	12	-	TGCAGCGTTGTACCGCTCCACAATGAGCAGTTCTTC	CSVVPLHNEQFF
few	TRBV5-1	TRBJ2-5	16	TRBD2	TGCGCCAGCAGCATACTTCAAACTAGCGGGCAAGAGACCCAGTACTTC	CASSILQTSGQETQYF
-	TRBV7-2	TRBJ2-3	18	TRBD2	TGTGCCAGCAGCTTAGCTGGACTAGCGGGGGAACTCGCAGATACGCAGTATTTT	CASSLAGLAGELADTQYF
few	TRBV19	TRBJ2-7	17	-	TGTGCCAGTAGTATGGGGGTCGGACAGTCGCACTACTACGAGCAGTACTTC	CASSMGVGQSHYYEQYF
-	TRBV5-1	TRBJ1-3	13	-	TGCGCCAGCAAACAGGACTCTGGAAACACCATATATTTT	CASKQDSGNTIYF
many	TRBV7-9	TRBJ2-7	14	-	TGTGCCAGCAGCTTTCGGACAGCTAGCTACGAGCAGTACTTC	CASSFRTASYEQYF
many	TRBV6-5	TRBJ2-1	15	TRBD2	TGTGCCAGCAAGCTAGCGGGGGGGAGTTACAATGAGCAGTTCTTC	CASKLAGGSYNEQFF
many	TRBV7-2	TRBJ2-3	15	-	TGTGCCAGCAGCGACGACGGGGGAGGCACAGATACGCAGTATTTT	CASSDDGGGTDTQYF
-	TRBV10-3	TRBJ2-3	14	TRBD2	TGTGCCATCAGTGCCGCGGGGGGTGTGGATACGCAGTATTTT	CAISAAGGVDTQYF
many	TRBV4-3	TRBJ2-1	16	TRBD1	TGCGCCAGCAGCCAAGGAACTACAGGGGCCTACAATGAGCAGTTCTTC	CASSQGTTGAYNEQFF
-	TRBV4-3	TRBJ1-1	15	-	TGCGCCAGCAGCCAAGATTTTTGGACCAACACTGAAGCTTTCTTT	CASSQDFWTNTEAFF
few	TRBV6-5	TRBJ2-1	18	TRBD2	TGTGCCAGCAGTTACTCGGGTCAGCGGGGGCCCTCCTACAATGAGCAGTTCTTC	CASSYSGQRGPSYNEQFF
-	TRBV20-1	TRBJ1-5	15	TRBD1	TGCAGTGCTAGAGGGGGGACAGGGACCGGTCAGCCCCAGCATTTT	CSARGGTGTGQPQHF